Shown below are 25 T cell receptor beta chains from a single sample sequenced in a study of cytotoxic CD8 clonotypes in ibrutinib-treated CLL. Clones were read by immunoSEQ multiplex PCR, and TCRdb kept only the in-frame ones, dropping some. The table has about 140,000 clones, around 82% seen once; the top ten hold 7.6%. Sequencing used PBMCs, obtained after 36 months of ibrutinib treatment. These TCRs come from a human donor with chronic lymphocytic leukemia.

Details on this clone: The same CDR3 can be traced to other DNA sequences in this sample. The J gene is TRBJ2-5, the V gene TRBV5-1, with TRBD1 as a possible D gene (6 bases). Trimming took off 0 bases at V and 5 bases at J, with 11 bases between the two ends. The CDR3 covers 14 residues. Per the germline V gene, CDR1 is SGHRS and CDR2 is YFSETQ. The CDR3 is CASSLALRGETQYF. In DNA form, the CDR3 reads TGCGCCAGCAGCTTGGCCCTAAGGGGGGAGACCCAGTACTTC. Filled out from reference TRBV5-1 and TRBJ2-5, the complete variable domain reads KAGVTQTPRYLIKTRGQQVTLSCSPISGHRSVSWYQQTPGQGLQFLFEYFSETQRNKGNFPGRFSGRQFSNSRSEMNVSTLELGDSALYLCASSLALRGETQYFGPGTRLLVL.

This clone came up a few times. This sequence joins TRBV10-1 and TRBJ2-1; 15 bases are shared with TRBD2. This CDR3 contains 17 residues. Looked up from germline, CDR1 is WNHNN and CDR2 is SYGVQD (reference sequence). With 4 bases clipped from V and 4 bases from J, the junction kept 5 bases outside the gene matches. The CDR3 bases are TGCGCCAGCAGTGCCGGACTAGCGGGGGGGCAGTACAATGAGCAGTTCTTC. Translating gives CASSAGLAGGQYNEQFF.

This clone occurred once. The chain is built from TRBV2 and TRBJ2-5; 11 nucleotides agree with TRBD2. The germline CDR1 and CDR2 sequences are SNHLY and FYNNEI. The length of the CDR3 is 13 residues. The trim removed 8 bases at V and 7 bases at J, leaving 6 bases unmatched. The CDR3 DNA sequence: TGTGCCAGCGGGCTAGCGGGGGGCGGGACCCAGTACTTC. Its translation is CASGLAGGGTQYF.

This rearrangement joins TRBV4-2 to TRBJ2-7, with D uncertain. V dropped 0 bases and J dropped 3 bases, with 12 bases sitting between them. The germline CDR1 and CDR2 sequences are LGHNA and YNFKEQ. The CDR3 consists of 15 residues. The CDR3 protein is CASSQDPRTGYEQYF. The CDR3 bases are TGTGCCAGCAGCCAAGATCCCCGGACGGGCTACGAGCAGTACTTC.

This rearrangement joins TRBV7-9 to TRBJ2-1, with D uncertain. The CDR3 contains 18 residues. Germline V CDR1 and CDR2: SEHNR, FQNEAQ (reference sequence). With 5 bases removed from V and 0 bases from J, the gap between germline ends came to 20 bases. CDR3 region: CASSPERSGPHSYNEQFF. Here the CDR3 DNA reads TGTGCCAGCAGCCCAGAAAGGTCGGGCCCCCACTCCTACAATGAGCAGTTCTTC.

V usage is TRBV10-1 and J usage is TRBJ2-3, with TRBD1 identical over 10 bases. This CDR3 has 16 amino acids. V shed 6 bases and J 0 bases; nucleotides not matched to a gene: 6. Looked up from germline, CDR1 is WNHNN and CDR2 is SYGVQD (reference sequence). The CDR3 DNA reads as TGCGCCAGCAGCGGGACAGGGGCCCTTAGCACAGATACGCAGTATTTT. This translates into CASSGTGALSTDTQYF.

Regarding this clone: Other DNA sequences in the same sample also yield this CDR3. The chain has TRBV18 and TRBJ1-2; no reliable D call. From germline, CDR1 is KGHSH and CDR2 LQKENI. The CDR3 extends over 13 amino acids. Trimming left V 3 bases short and J 2 bases short, with 7 bases between. CDR3 DNA: TGTGCCAGCTCACCGGCCGGAAACTATGGCTACACCTTC. Protein: CASSPAGNYGYTF.

The rearrangement links TRBV6-5 to TRBJ2-7; 8 bases fit TRBD1. Germline CDR1 is MNHEY and CDR2 is SVGAGI. V was clipped by 2 bases and J by 0 bases; unmatched bases: 6. There are 16 residues in the CDR3. The CDR3 sequence is CASSYKGQGFSYEQYF. The CDR3 nucleotides read TGTGCCAGCAGTTACAAAGGACAGGGTTTCTCCTACGAGCAGTACTTC.

This chain connects TRBV27 to TRBJ2-7, with D perhaps being TRBD1 or TRBD2 (5 bases each). CDR1 MNHEY and CDR2 SMNVEV come from the germline V gene (reference sequence). There are 15 residues in the CDR3. V shed 9 bases and J shed 4 bases, with 22 bases lying between them. The CDR3 nucleotides are TGTGCCAGAATCGGGGACCCAGCCAAGGGTTACGAGCAGTACTTC. Encoded protein: CARIGDPAKGYEQYF.

The genes are TRBV7-9 and TRBJ1-4; 7 positions match TRBD1. The germline V gene has CDR1 SEHNR and CDR2 FQNEAQ (reference sequence). The CDR3 covers 15 residues. J gave up 8 bases and V 1 base, and 7 bases lay outside the gene matches. The CDR3 here is CASSLGDRVKEKLFF. The CDR3 DNA sequence: TGTGCCAGCAGCTTAGGGGACAGAGTAAAAGAAAAACTGTTTTTT.

This sequence joins TRBV19 and TRBJ1-2; D is perhaps TRBD1 (5 bases). Germline CDR1 is LNHDA and CDR2 is SQIVND (reference sequence). With 5 bases removed from V and 6 bases from J, the gap between germline ends came to 10 bases. The CDR3 has 12 residues. The CDR3 DNA reads TGTGCCAGTAGTCCCTGGGGCGATGGCTACACCTTC. Translated: CASSPWGDGYTF.

This clone came up a few times. Relative to the germline gene, one junction end is altered; a read error may explain this. This rearrangement joins TRBV18 to TRBJ1-2; D not certain. The CDR3 length is 14 residues. The germline V gene has CDR1 KGHSH and CDR2 LQKENI. The CDR3 bases are TGTGCCAGCTCACCACCGTCGGAGAACTCTGGCTACACCTTC. This encodes CASSPPSENSGYTF.

CDR3 DNA: TGCGCCAGCAGCCGAGGACCAGGGGTGAGTGAGCAGTTCTTC. It is translated as CASSRGPGVSEQFF. The chain joins TRBV4-1 to TRBJ2-1; D may be TRBD1 (6 bases). The CDR3 totals 14 residues. V was clipped by 4 bases and J by 9 bases, with 16 bases between them. The germline CDR1 and CDR2 sequences are MGHRA and YSYEKL.

This chain uses TRBV6-5 with TRBJ2-7, with D perhaps matching TRBD2 (5 bases). V was cut by 2 bases and J by 2 bases, with 13 bases left in between. The CDR3 is made up of 15 amino acids. Germline loops: CDR1 MNHEY, CDR2 SVGAGI. CDR3 sequence (DNA): TGTGCCAGCAGTTACCTCAGCGGAGCCACCTACGAGCAGTACTTC. As protein: CASSYLSGATYEQYF.

This clone appeared a few times. The chain joins TRBV7-9 to TRBJ2-1; no reliable D call. CDR1 is SEHNR, CDR2 FQNEAQ, per germline (reference sequence). CDR3 length equals 11 residues. The V end was cut by 2 bases, the J end by 15 bases, with 11 bases between. This CDR3 reads CASSLTAAPFF. CDR3 nucleotide sequence: TGTGCCAGCAGCTTAACGGCAGCACCGTTCTTC.

The chain employs TRBV13 and TRBJ2-7; D gene uncertain. Germline values: CDR1 PRHDT, CDR2 FYEKMQ (reference sequence). The CDR3 runs to 11 residues. V was trimmed by 5 bases and J by 4 bases, leaving 6 bases between them. The CDR3 reads CASSRVYEQYF. CDR3 coding DNA: TGTGCCAGCAGCAGAGTGTACGAGCAGTACTTC.

V and J are TRBV19 and TRBJ1-1, with D perhaps TRBD1 (5 bases). The V end was cut by 5 bases, the J end by 1 base, with 11 bases between. Germline assignment: CDR1 LNHDA and CDR2 SQIVND (reference sequence). The CDR3 runs to 14 residues. DNA of the CDR3: TGTGCCAGTAGTTTTGGCGGGGCGAACACTGAAGCTTTCTTT. It yields the protein CASSFGGANTEAFF.

The chain is built from TRBV11-3 and TRBJ2-2, with a weak D call TRBD2 (5 bases). V was pared by 5 bases and J by 0 bases, with 19 bases between. The CDR3 is 18 residues long. CDR1 SGHNT and CDR2 YENEEA come from the germline V gene. The DNA of the CDR3 is TGTGCCAGCAGCCCATCTCCTTGGACTCGTTCGAACACCGGGGAGCTGTTTTTT. Residues: CASSPSPWTRSNTGELFF.

The chain's CDR3 is CASSLVRGGEAFF. CDR3 in DNA: TGTGCCAGCAGCTTAGTGAGAGGGGGGGAAGCTTTCTTT. V and J are TRBV7-6 and TRBJ1-1; D is perhaps TRBD1 (6 bases). The CDR3 sequence is 13 residues long. Germline V gene sequence: CDR1 SGHVS, CDR2 FNYEAQ. The V end was cut by 1 base, the J end by 8 bases, with 11 bases between.

This clone occurred once. The rearrangement uses TRBV27 and TRBJ1-3; no clear D gene. Trimming removed 6 bases at V and 5 bases at J, with 14 bases between. CDR3 length: 14 amino acids. Looked up from germline, CDR1 is MNHEY and CDR2 is SMNVEV (reference sequence). The CDR3 reads CASRADGTRNTIYF. In DNA form, the CDR3 reads TGTGCCAGCAGGGCGGACGGAACTAGAAACACCATATATTTT.

The CDR3 DNA reads as TGTGCCATCAGAGACGGACGCAACACTGAAGCTTTCTTT. Amino acids: CAIRDGRNTEAFF. The rearrangement joins TRBV10-3 to TRBJ1-1; D uncertain. This CDR3 spans 13 amino acids. Germline CDR1 and CDR2: ENHRY and SYGVKD. The germline V and J ends were trimmed by 6 bases and 2 bases, with 10 bases remaining between them.

V usage is TRBV6-5 and J usage is TRBJ2-7, with 11 bases aligning to TRBD2. Germline assignment: CDR1 MNHEY and CDR2 SVGAGI. The CDR3 is made up of 15 amino acids. The junction had 6 bases not matched to a gene; V was cut back by 2 bases and J by 6 bases. CDR3 in DNA: TGTGCCAGCAGTTACGGGAGACTAGCGGGACTCGAGCAGTACTTC. It translates to CASSYGRLAGLEQYF.

The rearrangement uses TRBV11-2 and TRBJ2-7; 7 nucleotides match TRBD2. V lost 2 bases to trimming and J lost 4 bases; unmatched junction nucleotides: 8. The V gene's germline CDR1 is SGHAT and CDR2 FQNNGV. This CDR3 has 15 residues. Written as DNA, the CDR3 is TGTGCCAGCAGCTTACTTGATGGCGGGAGTTACGAGCAGTACTTC. Translated, it gives CASSLLDGGSYEQYF.

V is TRBV9 and J is TRBJ2-2; D call uncertain. This CDR3 is built from 13 residues. Germline-derived CDR1 and CDR2 are SGDLS and YYNGEE. Trimming left V 0 bases short and J 6 bases short, with 6 bases between. The CDR3 DNA is TGTGCCAGCAGCGTAGACAGAGCCGGGGAGCTGTTTTTT. It translates to CASSVDRAGELFF.

The CDR3 loop is CASSFQGAPRGYTF. Here the CDR3 DNA reads TGTGCCAGCAGTTTCCAGGGGGCGCCGCGGGGCTACACCTTC. The V and J genes are TRBV6-5 and TRBJ1-2; 8 bases are a match to TRBD1. CDR3 length: 14 residues. CDR1 and CDR2 (germline): MNHEY, SVGAGI. Trimming took 4 bases from V and 8 from J; bases not matched to a gene: 9.